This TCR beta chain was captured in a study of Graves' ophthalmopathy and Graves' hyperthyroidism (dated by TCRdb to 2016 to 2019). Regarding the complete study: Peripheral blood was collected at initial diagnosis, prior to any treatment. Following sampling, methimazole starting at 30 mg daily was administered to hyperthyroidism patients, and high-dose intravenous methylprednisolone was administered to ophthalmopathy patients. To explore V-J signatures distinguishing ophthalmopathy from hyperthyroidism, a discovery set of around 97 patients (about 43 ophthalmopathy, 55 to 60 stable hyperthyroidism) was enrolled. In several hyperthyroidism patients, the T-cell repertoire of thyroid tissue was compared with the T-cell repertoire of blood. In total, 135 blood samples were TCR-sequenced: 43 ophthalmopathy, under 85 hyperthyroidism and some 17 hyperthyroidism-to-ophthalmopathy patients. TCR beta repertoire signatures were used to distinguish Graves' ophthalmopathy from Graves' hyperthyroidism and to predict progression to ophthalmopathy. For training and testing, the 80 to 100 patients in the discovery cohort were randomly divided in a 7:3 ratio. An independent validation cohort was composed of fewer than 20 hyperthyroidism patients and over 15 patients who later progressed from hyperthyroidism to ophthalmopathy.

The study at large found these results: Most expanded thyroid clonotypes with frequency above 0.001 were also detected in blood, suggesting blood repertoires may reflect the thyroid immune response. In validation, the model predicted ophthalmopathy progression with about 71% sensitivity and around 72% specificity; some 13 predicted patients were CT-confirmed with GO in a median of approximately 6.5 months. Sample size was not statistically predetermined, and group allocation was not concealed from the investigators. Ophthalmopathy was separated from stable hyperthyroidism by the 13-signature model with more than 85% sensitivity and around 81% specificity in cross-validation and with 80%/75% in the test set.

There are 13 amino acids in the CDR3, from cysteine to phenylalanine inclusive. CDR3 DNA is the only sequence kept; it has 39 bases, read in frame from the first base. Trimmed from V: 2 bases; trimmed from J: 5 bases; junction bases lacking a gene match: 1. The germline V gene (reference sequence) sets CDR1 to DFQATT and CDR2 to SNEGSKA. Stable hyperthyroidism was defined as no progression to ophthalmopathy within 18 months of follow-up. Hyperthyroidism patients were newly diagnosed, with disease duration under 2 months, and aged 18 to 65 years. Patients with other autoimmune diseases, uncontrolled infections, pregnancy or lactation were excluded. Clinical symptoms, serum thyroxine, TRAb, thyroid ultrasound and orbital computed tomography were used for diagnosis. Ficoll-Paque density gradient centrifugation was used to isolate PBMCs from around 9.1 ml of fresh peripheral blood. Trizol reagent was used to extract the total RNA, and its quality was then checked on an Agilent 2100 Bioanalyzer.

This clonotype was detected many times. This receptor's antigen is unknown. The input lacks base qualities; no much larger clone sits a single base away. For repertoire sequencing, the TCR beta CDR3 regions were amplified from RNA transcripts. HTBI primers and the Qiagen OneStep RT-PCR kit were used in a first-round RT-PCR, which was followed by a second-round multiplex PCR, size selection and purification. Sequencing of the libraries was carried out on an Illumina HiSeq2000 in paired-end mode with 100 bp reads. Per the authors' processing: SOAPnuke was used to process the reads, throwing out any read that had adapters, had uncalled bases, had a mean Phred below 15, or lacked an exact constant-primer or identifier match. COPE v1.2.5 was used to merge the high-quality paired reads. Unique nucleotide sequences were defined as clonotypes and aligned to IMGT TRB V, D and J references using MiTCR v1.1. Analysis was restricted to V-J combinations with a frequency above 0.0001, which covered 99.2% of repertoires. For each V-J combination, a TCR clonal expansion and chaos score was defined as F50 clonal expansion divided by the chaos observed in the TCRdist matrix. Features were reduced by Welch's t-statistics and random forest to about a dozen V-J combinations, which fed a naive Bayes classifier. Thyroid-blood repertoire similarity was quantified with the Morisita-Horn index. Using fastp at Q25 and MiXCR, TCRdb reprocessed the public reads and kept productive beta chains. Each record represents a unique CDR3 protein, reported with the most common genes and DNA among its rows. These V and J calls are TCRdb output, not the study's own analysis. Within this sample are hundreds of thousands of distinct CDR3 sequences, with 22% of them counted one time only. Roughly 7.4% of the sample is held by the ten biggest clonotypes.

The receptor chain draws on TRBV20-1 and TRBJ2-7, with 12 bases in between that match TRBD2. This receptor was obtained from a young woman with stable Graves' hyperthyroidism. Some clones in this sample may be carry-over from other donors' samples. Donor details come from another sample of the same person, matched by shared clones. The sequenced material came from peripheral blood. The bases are TGCAGTGCTAGACTAGCGGGAGGGCACGAGCAGTACTTC. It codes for CSARLAGGHEQYF.